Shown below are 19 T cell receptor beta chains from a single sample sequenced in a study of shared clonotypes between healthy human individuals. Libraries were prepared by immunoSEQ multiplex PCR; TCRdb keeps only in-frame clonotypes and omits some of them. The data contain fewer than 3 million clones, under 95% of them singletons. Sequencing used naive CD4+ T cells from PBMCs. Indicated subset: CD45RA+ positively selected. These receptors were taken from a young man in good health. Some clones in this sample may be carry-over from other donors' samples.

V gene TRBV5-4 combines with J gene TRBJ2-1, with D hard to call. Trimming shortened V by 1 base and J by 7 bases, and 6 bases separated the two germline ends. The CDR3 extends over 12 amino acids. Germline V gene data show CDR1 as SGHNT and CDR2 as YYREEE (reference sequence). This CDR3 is CASSLSVNEQFF. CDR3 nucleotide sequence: TGTGCCAGCAGCTTGTCTGTAAATGAGCAGTTCTTC.

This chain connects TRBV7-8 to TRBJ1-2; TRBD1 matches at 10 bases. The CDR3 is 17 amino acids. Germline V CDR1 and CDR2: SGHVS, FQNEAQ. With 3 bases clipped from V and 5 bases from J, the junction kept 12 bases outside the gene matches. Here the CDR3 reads CASSLMGQGPKQYGYTF. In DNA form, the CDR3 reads TGTGCCAGCAGCTTGATGGGACAGGGGCCAAAGCAGTATGGCTACACCTTC. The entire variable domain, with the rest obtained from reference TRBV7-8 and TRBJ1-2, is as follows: GAGVSQSPRYKVAKRGQDVALRCDPISGHVSLFWYQQALGQGPEFLTYFQNEAQLDKSGLPSDRFFAERPEGSVSTLKIQRTQQEDSAVYLCASSLMGQGPKQYGYTFGSGTRLTVV.

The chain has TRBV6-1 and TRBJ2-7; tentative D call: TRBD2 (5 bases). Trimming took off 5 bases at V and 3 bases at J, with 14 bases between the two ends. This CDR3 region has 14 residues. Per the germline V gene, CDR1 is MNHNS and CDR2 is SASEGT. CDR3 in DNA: TGTGCCAGCAGTTCTTTTGCCGGGGACTACGAGCAGTACTTC. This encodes CASSSFAGDYEQYF.

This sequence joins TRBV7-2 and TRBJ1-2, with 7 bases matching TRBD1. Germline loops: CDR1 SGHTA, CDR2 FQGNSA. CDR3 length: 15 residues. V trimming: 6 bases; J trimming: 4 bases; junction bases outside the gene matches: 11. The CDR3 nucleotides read TGTGCCAGCAGTTTACCTCAGGGGGTGGTCTATGGCTACACCTTC. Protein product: CASSLPQGVVYGYTF.

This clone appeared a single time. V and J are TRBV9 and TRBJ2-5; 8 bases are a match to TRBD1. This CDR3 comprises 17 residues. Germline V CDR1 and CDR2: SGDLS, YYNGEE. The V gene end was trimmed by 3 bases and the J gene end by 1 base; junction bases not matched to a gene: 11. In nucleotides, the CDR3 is TGTGCCAGCAGCGGTTCCCGGGACAGGCGCACCCAAGAGACCCAGTACTTC. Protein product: CASSGSRDRRTQETQYF. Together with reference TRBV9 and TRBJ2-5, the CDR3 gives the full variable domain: DSGVTQTPKHLITATGQRVTLRCSPRSGDLSVYWYQQSLDQGLQFLIQYYNGEERAKGNILERFSAQQFPDLHSELNLSSLELGDSALYFCASSGSRDRRTQETQYFGPGTRLLVL.

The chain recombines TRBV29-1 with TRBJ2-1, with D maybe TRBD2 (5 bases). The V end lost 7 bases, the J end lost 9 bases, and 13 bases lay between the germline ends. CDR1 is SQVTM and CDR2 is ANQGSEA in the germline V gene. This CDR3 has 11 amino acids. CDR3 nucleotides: TGCAGCGGAGAGGGTGGTAGTGAGCAGTTCTTC. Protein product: CSGEGGSEQFF.

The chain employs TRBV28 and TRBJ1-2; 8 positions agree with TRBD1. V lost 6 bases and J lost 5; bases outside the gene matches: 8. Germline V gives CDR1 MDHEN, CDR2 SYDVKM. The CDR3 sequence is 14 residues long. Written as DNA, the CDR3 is TGTGCCAGCAGCCGGACAGGGTCTGGGTATGGCTACACCTTC. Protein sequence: CASSRTGSGYGYTF.

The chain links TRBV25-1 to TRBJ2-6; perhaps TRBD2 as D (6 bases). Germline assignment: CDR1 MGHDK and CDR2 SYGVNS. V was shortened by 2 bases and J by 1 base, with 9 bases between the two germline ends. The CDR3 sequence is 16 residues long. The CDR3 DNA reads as TGTGCCAGCAGTGAAGGGAGGCCGTCTGGGGCCAACGTCCTGACTTTC. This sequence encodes CASSEGRPSGANVLTF.

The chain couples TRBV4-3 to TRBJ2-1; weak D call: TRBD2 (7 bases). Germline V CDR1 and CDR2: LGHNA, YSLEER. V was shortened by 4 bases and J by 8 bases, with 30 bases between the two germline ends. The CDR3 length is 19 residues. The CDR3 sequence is CASSRTAESSAGDFYEQFF. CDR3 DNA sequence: TGCGCCAGCAGCCGGACAGCGGAATCTAGCGCGGGAGATTTCTATGAGCAGTTCTTC.

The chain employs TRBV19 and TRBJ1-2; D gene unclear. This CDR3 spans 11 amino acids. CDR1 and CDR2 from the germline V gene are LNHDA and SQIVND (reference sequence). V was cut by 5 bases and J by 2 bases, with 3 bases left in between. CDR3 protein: CASSENYGYTF. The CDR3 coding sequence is TGTGCCAGTAGTGAGAACTATGGCTACACCTTC.

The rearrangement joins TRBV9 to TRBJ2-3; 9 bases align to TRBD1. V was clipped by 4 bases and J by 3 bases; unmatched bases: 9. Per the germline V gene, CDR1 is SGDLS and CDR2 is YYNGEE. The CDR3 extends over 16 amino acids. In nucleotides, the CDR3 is TGTGCCAGCAGCATCGGCCACAGGGGGCGGACAGATACGCAGTATTTT. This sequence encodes CASSIGHRGRTDTQYF.

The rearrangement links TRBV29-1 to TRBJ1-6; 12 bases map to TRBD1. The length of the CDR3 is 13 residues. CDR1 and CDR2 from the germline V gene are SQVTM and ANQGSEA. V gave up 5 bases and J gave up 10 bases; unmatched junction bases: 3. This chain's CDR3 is CSVRDRGLSPLHF. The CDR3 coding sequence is TGCAGCGTTAGGGACAGGGGGCTCTCACCCCTCCACTTT.

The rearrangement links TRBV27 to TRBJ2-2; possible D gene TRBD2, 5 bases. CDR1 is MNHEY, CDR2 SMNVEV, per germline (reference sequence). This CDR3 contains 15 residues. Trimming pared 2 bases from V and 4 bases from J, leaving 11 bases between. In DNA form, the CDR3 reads TGTGCCAGCAGTTTAACGGGGATGAGCACCGGGGAGCTGTTTTTT. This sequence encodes CASSLTGMSTGELFF.

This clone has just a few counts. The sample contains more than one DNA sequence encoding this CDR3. The CDR3 loop reads CASSVEQGTEAFF. CDR3 nucleotide sequence: TGTGCCAGCAGCGTAGAACAGGGAACTGAAGCTTTCTTT. The V call is TRBV9, the J call TRBJ1-1; D is perhaps TRBD1 (6 bases). V was clipped by 0 bases and J by 5 bases, with 8 bases between them. The germline CDR1 and CDR2 sequences are SGDLS and YYNGEE. This CDR3 comprises 13 residues.

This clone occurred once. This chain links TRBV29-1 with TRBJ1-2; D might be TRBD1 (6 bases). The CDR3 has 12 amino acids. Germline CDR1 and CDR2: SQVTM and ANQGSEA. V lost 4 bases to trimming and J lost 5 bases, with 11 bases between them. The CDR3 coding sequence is TGCAGCGTTGGGGGGGCCGGGTATGGCTACACCTTC. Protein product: CSVGGAGYGYTF.

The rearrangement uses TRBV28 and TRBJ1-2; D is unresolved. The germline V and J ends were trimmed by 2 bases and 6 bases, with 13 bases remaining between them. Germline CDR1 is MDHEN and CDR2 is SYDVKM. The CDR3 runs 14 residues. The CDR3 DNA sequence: TGTGCCAGCAGTTTAGGTTTGGCAGTCAATGGCTACACCTTC. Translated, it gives CASSLGLAVNGYTF.

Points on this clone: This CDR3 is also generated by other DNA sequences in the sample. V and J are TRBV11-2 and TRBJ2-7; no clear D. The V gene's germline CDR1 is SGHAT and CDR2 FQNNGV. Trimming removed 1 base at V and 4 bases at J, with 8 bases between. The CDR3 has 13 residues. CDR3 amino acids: CASSLGPSYEQYF. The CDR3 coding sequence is TGTGCCAGCAGCTTAGGTCCGTCTTACGAGCAGTACTTC.

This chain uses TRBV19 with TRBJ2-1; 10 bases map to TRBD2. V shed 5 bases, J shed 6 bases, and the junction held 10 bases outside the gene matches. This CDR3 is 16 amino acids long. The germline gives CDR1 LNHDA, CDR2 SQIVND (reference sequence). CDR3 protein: CASSPLAGVVINEQFF. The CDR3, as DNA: TGTGCCAGTAGTCCCCTAGCGGGAGTGGTTATCAATGAGCAGTTCTTC.

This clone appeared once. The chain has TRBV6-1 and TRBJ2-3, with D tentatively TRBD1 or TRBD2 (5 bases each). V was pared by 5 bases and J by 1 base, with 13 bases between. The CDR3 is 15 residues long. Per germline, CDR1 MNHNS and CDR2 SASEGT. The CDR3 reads CASSPRDGRTDTQYF. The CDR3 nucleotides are TGTGCCAGCAGTCCTAGGGACGGCCGCACAGATACGCAGTATTTT.